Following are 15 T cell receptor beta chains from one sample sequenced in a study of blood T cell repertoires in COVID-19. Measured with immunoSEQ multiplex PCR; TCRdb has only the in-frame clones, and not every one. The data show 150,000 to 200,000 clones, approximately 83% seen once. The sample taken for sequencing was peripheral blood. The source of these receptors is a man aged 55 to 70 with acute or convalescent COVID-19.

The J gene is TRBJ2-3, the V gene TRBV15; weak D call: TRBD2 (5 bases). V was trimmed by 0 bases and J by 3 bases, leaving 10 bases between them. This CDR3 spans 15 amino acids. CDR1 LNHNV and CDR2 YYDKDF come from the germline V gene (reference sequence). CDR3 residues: CATSRDGLHTDTQYF. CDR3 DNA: TGTGCCACCAGCAGAGACGGACTCCATACAGATACGCAGTATTTT.

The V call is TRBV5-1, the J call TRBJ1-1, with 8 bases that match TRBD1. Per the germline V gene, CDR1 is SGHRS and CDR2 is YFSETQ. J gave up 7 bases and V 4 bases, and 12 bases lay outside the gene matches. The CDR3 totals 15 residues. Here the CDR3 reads CASSPTDREGSEAFF. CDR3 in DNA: TGCGCCAGCAGCCCGACGGACAGGGAGGGGAGTGAAGCTTTCTTT. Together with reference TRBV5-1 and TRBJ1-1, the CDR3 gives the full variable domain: KAGVTQTPRYLIKTRGQQVTLSCSPISGHRSVSWYQQTPGQGLQFLFEYFSETQRNKGNFPGRFSGRQFSNSRSEMNVSTLELGDSALYLCASSPTDREGSEAFFGQGTRLTVV.

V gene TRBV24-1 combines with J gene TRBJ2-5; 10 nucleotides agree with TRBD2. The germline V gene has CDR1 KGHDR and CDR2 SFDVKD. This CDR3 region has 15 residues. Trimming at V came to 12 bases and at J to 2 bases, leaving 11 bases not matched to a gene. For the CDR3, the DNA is TGTGCCGCGGGAGGGCGAGCGGGAGGGCAAGAGACCCAGTACTTC. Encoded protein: CAAGGRAGGQETQYF.

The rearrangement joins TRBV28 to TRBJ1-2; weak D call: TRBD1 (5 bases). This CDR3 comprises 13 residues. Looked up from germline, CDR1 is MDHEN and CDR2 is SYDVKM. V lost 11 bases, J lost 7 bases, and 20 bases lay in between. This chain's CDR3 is CALRGGTHGGYTF. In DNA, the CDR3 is TGTGCCCTAAGGGGCGGGACCCATGGTGGCTACACCTTC.

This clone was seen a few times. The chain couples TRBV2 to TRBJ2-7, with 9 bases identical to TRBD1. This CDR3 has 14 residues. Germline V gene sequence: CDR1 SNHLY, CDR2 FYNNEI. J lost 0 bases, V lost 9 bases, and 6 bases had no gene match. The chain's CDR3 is CASLQGASSYEQYF. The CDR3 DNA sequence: TGTGCCAGTTTACAGGGGGCGAGCTCCTACGAGCAGTACTTC.

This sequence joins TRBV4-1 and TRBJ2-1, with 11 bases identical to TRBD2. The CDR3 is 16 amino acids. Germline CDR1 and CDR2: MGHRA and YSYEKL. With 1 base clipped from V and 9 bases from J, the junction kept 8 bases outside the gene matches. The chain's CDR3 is CASSQASTSGSGEQFF. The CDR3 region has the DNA TGCGCCAGCAGCCAAGCTAGTACTAGCGGGAGCGGTGAGCAGTTCTTC.

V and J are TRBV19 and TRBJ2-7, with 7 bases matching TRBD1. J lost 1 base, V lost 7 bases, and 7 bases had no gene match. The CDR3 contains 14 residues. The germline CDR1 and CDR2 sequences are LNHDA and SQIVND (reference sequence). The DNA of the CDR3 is TGTGCCAGTAACACAGGGGACACTTCCTACGAGCAGTACTTC. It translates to CASNTGDTSYEQYF. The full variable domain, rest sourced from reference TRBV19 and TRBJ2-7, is DGGITQSPKYLFRKEGQNVTLSCEQNLNHDAMYWYRQDPGQGLRLIYYSQIVNDFQKGDIAEGYSVSREKKESFPLTVTSAQKNPTAFYLCASNTGDTSYEQYFGPGTRLTVT.

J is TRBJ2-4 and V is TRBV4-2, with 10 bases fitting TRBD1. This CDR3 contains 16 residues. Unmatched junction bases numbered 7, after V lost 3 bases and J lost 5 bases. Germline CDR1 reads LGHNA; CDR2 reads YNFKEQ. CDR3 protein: CASSQATGGGENIQYF. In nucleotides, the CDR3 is TGTGCCAGCAGCCAGGCGACAGGGGGCGGTGAAAACATTCAGTACTTC.

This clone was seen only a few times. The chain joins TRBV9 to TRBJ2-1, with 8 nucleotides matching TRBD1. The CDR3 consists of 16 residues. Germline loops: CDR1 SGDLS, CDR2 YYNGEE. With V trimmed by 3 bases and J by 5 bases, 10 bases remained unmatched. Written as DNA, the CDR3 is TGTGCCAGCAGCGCCGGACAGGGCGGTAGAAACAATGAGCAGTTCTTC. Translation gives CASSAGQGGRNNEQFF. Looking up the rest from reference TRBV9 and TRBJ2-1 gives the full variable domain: DSGVTQTPKHLITATGQRVTLRCSPRSGDLSVYWYQQSLDQGLQFLIQYYNGEERAKGNILERFSAQQFPDLHSELNLSSLELGDSALYFCASSAGQGGRNNEQFFGPGTRLTVL.

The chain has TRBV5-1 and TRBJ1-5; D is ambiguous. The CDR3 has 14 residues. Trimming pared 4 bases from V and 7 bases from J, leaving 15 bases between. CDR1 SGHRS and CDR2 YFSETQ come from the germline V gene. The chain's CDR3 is CASSLGGIGQPQHF. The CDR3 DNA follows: TGCGCCAGCAGCCTGGGTGGTATTGGCCAGCCCCAGCATTTT.

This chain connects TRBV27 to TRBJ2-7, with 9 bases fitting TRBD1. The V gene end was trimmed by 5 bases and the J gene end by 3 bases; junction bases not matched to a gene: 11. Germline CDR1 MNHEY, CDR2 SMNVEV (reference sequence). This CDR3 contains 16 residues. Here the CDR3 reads CASSPTGGEMFYEQYF. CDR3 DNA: TGTGCCAGCAGTCCAACAGGGGGCGAAATGTTCTACGAGCAGTACTTC.

DNA for the CDR3: TGCGCCAGCAGCCAAGGCAGAACCAGGGGAGACTATGGCTACACCTTC. Translated, it gives CASSQGRTRGDYGYTF. The V and J genes are TRBV4-1 and TRBJ1-2, with TRBD1 as a possible D gene (6 bases). The germline V and J ends were trimmed by 1 base and 3 bases, with 15 bases remaining between them. Germline V CDR1 and CDR2: MGHRA, YSYEKL. The CDR3 runs 16 residues.

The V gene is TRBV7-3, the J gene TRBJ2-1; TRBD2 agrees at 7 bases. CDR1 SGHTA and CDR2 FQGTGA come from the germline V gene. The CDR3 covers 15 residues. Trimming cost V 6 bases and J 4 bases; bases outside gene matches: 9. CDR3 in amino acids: CASSRDGRPYNEQFF. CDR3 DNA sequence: TGTGCCAGCAGTCGCGACGGGAGGCCATACAATGAGCAGTTCTTC.

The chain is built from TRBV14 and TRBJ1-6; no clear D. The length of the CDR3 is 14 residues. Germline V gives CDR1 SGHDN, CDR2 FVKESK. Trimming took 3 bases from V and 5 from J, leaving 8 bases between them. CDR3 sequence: CASSHYRDNSPLHF. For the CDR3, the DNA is TGTGCCAGCAGCCACTACAGAGATAATTCACCCCTCCACTTT.

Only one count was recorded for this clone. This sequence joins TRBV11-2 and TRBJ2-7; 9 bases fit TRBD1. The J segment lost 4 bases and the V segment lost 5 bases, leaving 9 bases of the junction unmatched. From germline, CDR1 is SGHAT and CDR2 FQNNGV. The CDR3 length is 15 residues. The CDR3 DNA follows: TGTGCCAGCAGCCCCGGACAGGGGAAGAAGTACGAGCAGTACTTC. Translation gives CASSPGQGKKYEQYF.